The 14 T cell receptor beta chains in this list originate from one sample, sequenced in a study of CD8 T cells in Susac syndrome. Reverse transcription of 0.5 to 1 ug RNA was performed with random hexamers. TCRdb recomputed calls from the immunoSEQ multiplex PCR reads with MiXCR, one row per CDR3 protein. The data hold 50,000 or so distinct CDR3 sequences, with 90% to 95% observed a single time. Sequences were obtained from CD8+ T cells from PBMCs. The receptors here all came from a human donor with multiple sclerosis.

This chain connects TRBV7-9 to TRBJ2-7; TRBD1 agrees at 7 bases. The CDR3 consists of 13 residues. Germline V lookup: CDR1 SEHNR, CDR2 FQNEAQ (reference sequence). V was clipped by 3 bases and J by 4 bases; unmatched bases: 3. The CDR3 coding sequence is TGTGCCAGCAGCTTCCTGACAGGGTACGAGCAGTACTTC. As protein: CASSFLTGYEQYF.

DNA for the CDR3: TGTGCCAGCAGCTTGGGTTTCCAAGAGACCCAGTACTTC. Amino acid sequence: CASSLGFQETQYF. The rearrangement links TRBV7-9 to TRBJ2-5; D is undetermined. CDR3 size: 13 residues. Deletions cut 3 bases from V and 1 base from J, with 6 bases between. Per the germline V gene, CDR1 is SEHNR and CDR2 is FQNEAQ (reference sequence).

The rearrangement joins TRBV7-9 to TRBJ1-2; unclear D gene. This CDR3 region has 16 residues. The V gene's germline CDR1 is SEHNR and CDR2 FQNEAQ (reference sequence). V was pared by 7 bases and J by 2 bases, with 20 bases between. CDR3 protein: CASTPRAAETNYGYTF. As DNA, the CDR3 is TGTGCCAGCACCCCTCGGGCGGCAGAAACCAACTATGGCTACACCTTC. Using reference TRBV7-9 and TRBJ1-2 for the parts outside the CDR3, the full variable domain is DTGVSQNPRHKITKRGQNVTFRCDPISEHNRLYWYRQTLGQGPEFLTYFQNEAQLEKSRLLSDRFSAERPKGSFSTLEIQRTEQGDSAMYLCASTPRAAETNYGYTFGSGTRLTVV.

This clonotype was observed a single time. The chain combines TRBV12-3 or TRBV12-4 with TRBJ2-3; a possible D gene is TRBD2 (6 bases). This CDR3 spans 15 amino acids. V dropped 5 bases and J dropped 2 bases, with 14 bases sitting between them. CDR3 in amino acids: CASSPGTASTDTQYF. The CDR3 DNA follows: TGTGCCAGCAGTCCGGGGACTGCCTCCACAGATACGCAGTATTTT.

This rearrangement joins TRBV3-1 to TRBJ1-5, with TRBD1 as a possible D gene (5 bases). The V end was cut by 0 bases, the J end by 6 bases, with 12 bases between. The CDR3 has 15 amino acids. The germline V gene encodes CDR1 LGHDT and CDR2 YNNKEL (reference sequence). For the CDR3, the DNA is TGTGCCAGCAGCCAAGAACCGACAGAGGTTCAGCCCCAGCATTTT. Protein: CASSQEPTEVQPQHF.

The gene calls are TRBV7-6 and TRBJ1-4; TRBD1 agrees at 11 bases. J lost 7 bases, V lost 1 base, and 8 bases had no gene match. Germline V gene data show CDR1 as SGHVS and CDR2 as FNYEAQ. The CDR3 sequence is 17 residues long. The CDR3 is CASSLGTGGDVGEKLFF. For the CDR3, the DNA is TGTGCCAGCAGCTTAGGGACAGGGGGCGACGTGGGTGAAAAACTGTTTTTT.

The V and J genes are TRBV3-1 and TRBJ2-7; D is tentatively TRBD1 or TRBD2 (5 bases each). The germline V and J ends were trimmed by 0 bases and 3 bases, with 12 bases remaining between them. In germline, CDR1 is LGHDT, CDR2 YNNKEL (reference sequence). This CDR3 region has 15 residues. CDR3 nucleotide sequence: TGTGCCAGCAGCCAAGAGTCAGAGGGGTACTACGAGCAGTACTTC. Protein sequence: CASSQESEGYYEQYF.

This CDR3 reads CASSPSGQNTDTQYF. CDR3 coding DNA: TGTGCCAGCAGTCCCTCGGGACAGAACACAGATACGCAGTATTTT. The chain employs TRBV9 and TRBJ2-3, with 7 nucleotides matching TRBD1. With 5 bases clipped from V and 2 bases from J, the junction kept 8 bases outside the gene matches. Germline V gene lookup returns CDR1 SGDLS and CDR2 YYNGEE. This CDR3 region has 15 residues.

The rearrangement links TRBV11-2 to TRBJ2-2; 9 bases map to TRBD2. The CDR3 is made up of 17 amino acids. CDR1 SGHAT and CDR2 FQNNGV come from the germline V gene. Trimming cost V 2 bases and J 0 bases; bases outside gene matches: 4. CDR3 amino acids: CASSLRGGASNTGELFF. In nucleotides, the CDR3 is TGTGCCAGCAGCTTACGCGGGGGGGCCTCGAACACCGGGGAGCTGTTTTTT.

J is TRBJ2-1 and V is TRBV15; the D is unclear. Per the germline V gene, CDR1 is LNHNV and CDR2 is YYDKDF (reference sequence). Trimming pared 4 bases from V and 7 bases from J, leaving 8 bases between. The CDR3 is 12 residues long. The DNA of the CDR3 is TGTGCCACCAGCACCCGTGGGAATGAGCAGTTCTTC. It specifies CATSTRGNEQFF.

This chain uses TRBV5-6 with TRBJ2-5; D is ambiguous. The V end lost 0 bases, the J end lost 2 bases, and 11 bases lay between the germline ends. CDR3 length equals 15 residues. Per the germline V gene, CDR1 is SGHDT and CDR2 is YYEEEE. CDR3 region: CASSLDSYLQETQYF. The CDR3 DNA follows: TGTGCCAGCAGCTTGGACAGTTATCTGCAAGAGACCCAGTACTTC.

CDR3 nucleotide sequence: TGCGCCAGCAGTGAGGAGGGACTAGCGGGGAATGAGCAGTTCTTC. Amino acid sequence: CASSEEGLAGNEQFF. The J gene is TRBJ2-1, the V gene TRBV10-2; 13 bases align to TRBD2. Germline values: CDR1 WSHSY, CDR2 SAAADI. J was trimmed by 7 bases and V by 2 bases; bases with no gene match: 2. The CDR3 has 15 residues.

This rearrangement joins TRBV27 to TRBJ1-2, with 7 bases fitting TRBD1. In germline, CDR1 is MNHEY, CDR2 SMNVEV (reference sequence). The CDR3 length is 14 residues. After removal of 3 bases from V and 4 bases from J, the junction contained 5 bases not matched to a gene. The CDR3 reads CASSLTTGAYGYTF. CDR3 coding DNA: TGTGCCAGCAGTTTGACCACAGGGGCCTATGGCTACACCTTC.

This clonotype was observed a few times. This chain joins TRBV25-1 and TRBJ1-2; 9 bases line up with TRBD1. In germline, CDR1 is MGHDK, CDR2 SYGVNS. V was pared by 4 bases and J by 3 bases, with 0 bases of the junction left unmatched. The CDR3 loop spans 13 amino acids. The CDR3 coding sequence is TGTGCCAGCAGTGGGACAGGGGACTATGGCTACACCTTC. Translating it yields CASSGTGDYGYTF.